The present T cell receptor (beta chain) was sequenced within a study of T cell responses to AZD1222 COVID-19 vaccine. V was pared by 5 bases and J by 7 bases, with 12 bases between. CDR3 size: 12 residues. Germline V CDR1 and CDR2: SGHTA, FQGTGA. The analysis combined second doses at about 4 or about 12 weeks. The method was immunoSEQ multiplex PCR; TCRdb's version includes in-frame clones alone and lacks a portion of them. The data show roughly 150,000 clones, 90% to 95% seen once. This chain joins TRBV7-3 and TRBJ2-7, with D maybe TRBD2 (6 bases). The TCR was taken from an adult who received the AZD1222 COVID-19 vaccine. The sample in question was peripheral blood, obtained 28 days after the second AZD1222 dose. CDR3 amino acids: CASSDFGGEQYF. In DNA, the CDR3 is TGTGCCAGCAGCGACTTCGGGGGTGAGCAGTACTTC.